The present entry profiles one TCR beta chain with its context. This record belongs to a study of shared T cell receptors in the human thymus. Trimming removed 4 bases from V and 1 base from J; junction bases left unmatched: 7. The CDR3 extends over 15 amino acids. From germline, CDR1 is SGHDT and CDR2 YYEEEE. Method: immunoSEQ multiplex PCR; TCRdb's copy keeps in-frame clones and lacks some. Of over 350,000 clones listed, approximately 95% are singletons. This receptor was obtained from a human donor. This chain connects TRBV5-6 to TRBJ1-1, with 7 bases fitting TRBD1. Sequencing was performed on thymocytes. CDR3 in amino acids: CASSLSRGENTEAFF. In DNA, the CDR3 is TGTGCCAGCAGCCTGTCCAGGGGGGAGAACACTGAAGCTTTCTTT.